This T cell receptor (beta chain) was identified during a study of blood T cell repertoires in COVID-19. Overall study context: Donors in the United States, Italy and Spain gave samples during acute or convalescent COVID-19. T cells, B-cell-depleted T cells, or PBMCs provided the cDNA or gDNA that served as material.

How the authors handled the data: The authors estimated nucleated cell counts from reference gene primer amplification. Sequencing was performed with immunoSEQ multiplex PCR; in TCRdb, only in-frame clones are kept and a portion is missing. V, J and clone size are taken as reported in that table, and D and trimming were inferred from the DNA itself. The table shows a few hundred thousand clones, with 70% to 90% occurring only once. The CDR3 covers 12 residues. CDR1 and CDR2 (germline): KGHSH, LQKENI. Deletions cut 4 bases from V and 12 bases from J, with 14 bases between. The sequenced sample was peripheral blood. This sequence was found in a woman aged 18-29 years who had recovered from COVID-19. This chain links TRBV18 with TRBJ2-3, with D perhaps TRBD1 (6 bases). The CDR3 nucleotides read TGTGCCAGCTCACGCGAGACAGGTACACAGTATTTT. Protein sequence: CASSRETGTQYF.